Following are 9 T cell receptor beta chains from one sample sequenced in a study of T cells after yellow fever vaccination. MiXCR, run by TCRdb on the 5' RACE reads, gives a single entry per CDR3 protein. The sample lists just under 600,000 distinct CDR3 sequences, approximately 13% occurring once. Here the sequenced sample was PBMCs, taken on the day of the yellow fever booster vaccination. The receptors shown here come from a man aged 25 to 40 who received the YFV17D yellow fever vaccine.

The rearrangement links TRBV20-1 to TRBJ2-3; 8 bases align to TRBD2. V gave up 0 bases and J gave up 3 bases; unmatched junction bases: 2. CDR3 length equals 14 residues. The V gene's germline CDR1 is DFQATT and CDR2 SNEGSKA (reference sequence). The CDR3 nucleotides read TGCAGTGCTAGAGAGGAGCGGGAGACAGATACGCAGTATTTT. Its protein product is CSAREERETDTQYF.

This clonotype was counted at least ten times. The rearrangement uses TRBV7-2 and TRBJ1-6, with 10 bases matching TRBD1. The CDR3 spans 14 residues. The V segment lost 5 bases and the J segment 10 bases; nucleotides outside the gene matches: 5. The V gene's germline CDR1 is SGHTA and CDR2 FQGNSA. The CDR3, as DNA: TGTGCCAGCAGCGGCACGGGACAGGGGTCACCCCTCCACTTT. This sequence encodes CASSGTGQGSPLHF.

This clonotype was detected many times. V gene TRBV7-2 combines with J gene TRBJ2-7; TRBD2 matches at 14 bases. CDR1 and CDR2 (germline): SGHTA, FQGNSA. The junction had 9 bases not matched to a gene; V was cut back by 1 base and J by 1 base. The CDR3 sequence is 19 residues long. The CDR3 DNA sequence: TGTGCCAGCAGCTTAGGGCCGGGACTAGCGGGAGTAAAGTCCTACGAGCAGTACTTC. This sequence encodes CASSLGPGLAGVKSYEQYF. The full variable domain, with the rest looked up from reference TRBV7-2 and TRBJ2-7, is GAGVSQSPSNKVTEKGKDVELRCDPISGHTALYWYRQSLGQGLEFLIYFQGNSAPDKSGLPSDRFSAERTGGSVSTLTIQRTQQEDSAVYLCASSLGPGLAGVKSYEQYFGPGTRLTVT.

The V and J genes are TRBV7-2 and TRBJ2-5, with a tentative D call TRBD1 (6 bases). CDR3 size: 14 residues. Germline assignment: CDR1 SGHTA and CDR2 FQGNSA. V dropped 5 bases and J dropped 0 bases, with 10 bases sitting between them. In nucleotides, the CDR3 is TGTGCCAGCAGCAAGGGGACACACCAAGAGACCCAGTACTTC. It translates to CASSKGTHQETQYF. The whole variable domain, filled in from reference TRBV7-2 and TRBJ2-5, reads GAGVSQSPSNKVTEKGKDVELRCDPISGHTALYWYRQSLGQGLEFLIYFQGNSAPDKSGLPSDRFSAERTGGSVSTLTIQRTQQEDSAVYLCASSKGTHQETQYFGPGTRLLVL.

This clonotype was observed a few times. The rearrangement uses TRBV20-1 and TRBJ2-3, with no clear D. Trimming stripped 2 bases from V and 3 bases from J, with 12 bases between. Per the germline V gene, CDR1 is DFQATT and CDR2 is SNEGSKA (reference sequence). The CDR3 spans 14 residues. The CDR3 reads CSARPPLRTDTQYF. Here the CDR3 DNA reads TGCAGTGCTAGACCTCCTTTGCGAACAGATACGCAGTATTTT.

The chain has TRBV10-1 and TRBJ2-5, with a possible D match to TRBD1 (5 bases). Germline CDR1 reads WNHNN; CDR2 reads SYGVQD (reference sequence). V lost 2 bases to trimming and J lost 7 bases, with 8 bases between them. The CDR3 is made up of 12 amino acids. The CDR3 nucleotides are TGCGCCAGCAGTGAGACCACAGGGACCCAGTACTTC. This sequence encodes CASSETTGTQYF.

This CDR3 is CASSFLLSQTQYF. The CDR3 bases are TGTGCCAGCAGCTTTCTCCTGAGCCAGACCCAGTACTTC. V usage is TRBV7-2 and J usage is TRBJ2-5; D not resolved. The V and J ends lost 3 bases and 6 bases respectively, with 11 bases between them. Per germline, CDR1 SGHTA and CDR2 FQGNSA. This CDR3 is 13 amino acids long.

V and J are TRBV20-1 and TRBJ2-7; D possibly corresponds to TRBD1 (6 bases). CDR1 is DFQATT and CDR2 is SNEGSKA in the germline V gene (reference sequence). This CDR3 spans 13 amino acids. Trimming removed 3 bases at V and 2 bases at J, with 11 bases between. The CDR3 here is CSASLGHPYEQYF. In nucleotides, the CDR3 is TGCAGTGCTAGTCTGGGACACCCCTACGAGCAGTACTTC.

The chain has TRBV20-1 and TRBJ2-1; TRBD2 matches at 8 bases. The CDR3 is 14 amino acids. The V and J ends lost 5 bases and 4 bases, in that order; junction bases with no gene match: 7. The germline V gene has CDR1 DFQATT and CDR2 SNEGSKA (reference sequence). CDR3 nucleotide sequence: TGCAGTGCTGGAACTAGCGGAGGGTACAATGAGCAGTTCTTC. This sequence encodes CSAGTSGGYNEQFF.